A single count supports the clone carrying this T cell receptor (beta chain). Antigen: not known. The source of the sample is a study of a mutant IDH1 vaccine in newly diagnosed glioma. Study background: Following radiotherapy alone, or alongside temozolomide cycles, vaccination was started after an interval of 4-6 weeks. Beforehand, treatment had been radiotherapy, temozolomide, or both; the majority received both.

Sequencing was performed with immunoSEQ multiplex PCR; in TCRdb, only in-frame clones are kept and a portion is missing. The sample shows approximately 62,000 clones, approximately 81% of them seen only once. Specified time point: week 35, safety follow-up. The investigators gave 300 ug of mutant IDH1 20-mer peptide in each vaccine dose, together with topical imiquimod. The sequencing here drew on PBMCs, taken from a glioma patient whose treatment included an IDH1 peptide vaccine. The receptor was isolated from a man aged 25 to 40 with glioma.

The chain's CDR3 is CASSFSATLSYEQYF. Written as DNA, the CDR3 is TGTGCCAGCAGTTTCAGCGCTACTCTATCCTACGAGCAGTACTTC. The genes are TRBV27 and TRBJ2-7; D unresolved. The V gene lost 3 bases and the J gene lost 1 base, with 13 bases spanning the gap. The CDR3 consists of 15 residues. Germline lookup yields CDR1 MNHEY and CDR2 SMNVEV (reference sequence).